This T cell receptor beta chain was sequenced for a study of tumor and adjacent non-tumor tissue in lung cancer. Points from the study as a whole: Patients with more diverse tumor TCRs had worse survival. Compared with tumor, normal lung showed significantly lower TCR diversity.

For this clonotype: Its target is not known. A junction boundary mismatches the germline segment, possibly from a read error.

A modified ARM-PCR protocol with three rounds of nested PCR amplified TCRbeta. TCRdb re-called the multiplex PCR reads with MiXCR, one entry per CDR3 protein. The table lists 90,000 to 100,000 distinct CDR3 sequences, 80% of them singletons. No cell sorting was done before RNA was extracted from the tissue. More than 3 cm separated this lung sample from the edge of the tumor. Germline V lookup: CDR1 SGHAT, CDR2 FQNNGV. CDR3 length: 14 amino acids. The specimen was distant non-tumor lung tissue. The receptor was derived from a man in his sixties with small cell lung cancer. The genes are TRBV11-2 and TRBJ1-6, with D perhaps TRBD1 (5 bases). In DNA form, the CDR3 reads TGTGCAAGCAGCTTAACAGGCGATAATTCACCCATCCACTTT. Translated: CASSLTGDNSPIHF.